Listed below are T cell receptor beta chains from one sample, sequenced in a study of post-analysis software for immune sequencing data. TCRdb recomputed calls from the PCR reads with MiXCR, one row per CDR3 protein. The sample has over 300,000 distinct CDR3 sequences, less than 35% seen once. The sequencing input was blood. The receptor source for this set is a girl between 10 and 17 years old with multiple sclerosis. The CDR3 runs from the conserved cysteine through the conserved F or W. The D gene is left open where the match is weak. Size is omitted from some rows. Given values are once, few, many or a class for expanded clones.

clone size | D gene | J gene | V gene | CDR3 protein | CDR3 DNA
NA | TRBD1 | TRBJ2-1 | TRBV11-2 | CASSSSKRGQGAYNEQFF | TGTGCCAGCAGCTCATCTAAACGGGGACAGGGAGCCTACAATGAGCAGTTCTTC
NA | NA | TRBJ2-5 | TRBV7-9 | CAFDPRTETQYF | TGTGCCTTCGACCCGAGGACGGAGACCCAGTACTTC
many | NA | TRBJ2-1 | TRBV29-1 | CSVGGLREQFF | TGCAGCGTTGGAGGGTTACGGGAGCAGTTCTTC
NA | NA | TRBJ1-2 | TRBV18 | CASSLGVSYGYTF | TGTGCCAGCTCACTGGGGGTATCCTATGGCTACACCTTC
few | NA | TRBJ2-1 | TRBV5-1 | CASSLEGEDFNEQFF | TGCGCCAGCAGCTTGGAAGGGGAAGATTTCAATGAGCAGTTCTTC
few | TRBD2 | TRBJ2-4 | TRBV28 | CASSPTGGKGNIQYF | TGTGCCAGCAGTCCCACGGGGGGGAAGGGGAACATTCAGTACTTC
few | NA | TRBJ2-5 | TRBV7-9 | CASSLNRGTQYF | TGTGCCAGCAGCTTGAACCGGGGAACCCAGTACTTC
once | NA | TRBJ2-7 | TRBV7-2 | CASSLGRLVGAYEQYF | TGTGCCAGCAGCTTAGGGCGACTAGTGGGGGCATACGAGCAGTACTTC
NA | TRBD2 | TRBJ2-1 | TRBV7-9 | CASSLAGTSGGSRFF | TGTGCCAGCAGCTTAGCCGGGACTAGCGGGGGATCAAGGTTCTTC
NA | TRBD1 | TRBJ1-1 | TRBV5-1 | CASSLEVQGAGGGEAFF | TGCGCCAGCAGCTTGGAGGTACAGGGGGCAGGAGGAGGTGAAGCTTTCTTT
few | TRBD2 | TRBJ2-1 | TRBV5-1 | CASSLTLTSEYNEQFF | TGCGCCAGCAGCTTGACTCTGACTAGCGAGTACAATGAGCAGTTCTTC
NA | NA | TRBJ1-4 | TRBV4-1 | CASSQDRRVSNEKLFF | TGCGCCAGCAGCCAAGACAGGAGGGTCAGCAATGAAAAACTGTTTTTT
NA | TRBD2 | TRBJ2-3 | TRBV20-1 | CSALAGVKTDTQYF | TGCAGTGCTTTAGCGGGAGTAAAGACAGATACGCAGTATTTT
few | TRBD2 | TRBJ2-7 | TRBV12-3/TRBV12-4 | CASSLAGFRYEQYF | TGTGCCAGCAGCCTAGCGGGGTTCCGTTACGAGCAGTACTTC
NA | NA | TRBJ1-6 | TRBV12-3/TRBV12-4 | CASSLEGGGGSPLHF | TGTGCCAGCAGTTTAGAGGGAGGGGGTGGTTCACCCCTCCACTTT
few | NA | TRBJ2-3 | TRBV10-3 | CATRRGPDRTDTQYF | TGTGCCACTAGGCGGGGCCCGGATCGCACAGATACGCAGTATTTT
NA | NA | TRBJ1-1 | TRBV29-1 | CSVEDRGGGTEAFF | TGCAGCGTTGAAGATCGCGGGGGAGGCACTGAAGCTTTCTTT
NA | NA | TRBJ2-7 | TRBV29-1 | CSVGSPTVPYEQYF | TGCAGCGTTGGAAGTCCGACAGTTCCCTACGAGCAGTACTTC
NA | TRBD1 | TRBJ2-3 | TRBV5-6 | CASSIETGTDTQYF | TGTGCCAGCAGCATCGAGACAGGGACAGATACGCAGTATTTT
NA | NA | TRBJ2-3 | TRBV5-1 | CASSLTPGTDTQYF | TGCGCCAGCAGTCTGACGCCTGGTACAGATACGCAGTATTTT
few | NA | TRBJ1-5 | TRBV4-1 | CASSQAAGVSNQPQHF | TGCGCCAGCAGCCAAGCGGCAGGGGTTAGCAATCAGCCCCAGCATTTT
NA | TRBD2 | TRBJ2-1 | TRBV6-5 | CASSTSGGLYNEQFF | TGTGCCAGCAGTACTAGCGGGGGCCTCTACAATGAGCAGTTCTTC
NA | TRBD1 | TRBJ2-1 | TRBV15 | CATSRGTGWSYNEQFF | TGTGCCACCAGCAGGGGGACAGGGTGGTCGTACAATGAGCAGTTCTTC
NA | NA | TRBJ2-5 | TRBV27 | CASSLRGPETQYF | TGTGCCAGCAGTTTGCGGGGGCCAGAGACCCAGTACTTC
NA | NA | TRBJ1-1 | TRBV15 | CATSREPAYQFAEAFF | TGTGCCACCAGCAGAGAGCCAGCCTACCAGTTTGCTGAAGCTTTCTTT
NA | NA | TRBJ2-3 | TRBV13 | CASSPRPFGTDTQYF | TGTGCCAGCAGCCCCCGACCGTTCGGGACAGATACGCAGTATTTT
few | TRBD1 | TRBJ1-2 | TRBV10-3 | CAISVPGTVANYGYTF | TGTGCCATCAGTGTCCCCGGGACAGTCGCTAACTATGGCTACACCTTC
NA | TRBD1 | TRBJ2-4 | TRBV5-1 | CASSTGTDLAKNIQYF | TGCGCCAGCAGCACCGGGACAGATCTAGCCAAAAACATTCAGTACTTC
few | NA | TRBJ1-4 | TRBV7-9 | CASSLADRNEKLFF | TGTGCCAGCAGCTTAGCAGATAGGAATGAAAAACTGTTTTTT
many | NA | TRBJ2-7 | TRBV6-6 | CASRRDYEQYF | TGTGCCAGCAGGCGTGACTACGAGCAGTACTTC
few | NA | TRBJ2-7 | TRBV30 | CAWSRTSNEQYF | TGTGCCTGGAGCAGGACAAGCAACGAGCAGTACTTC
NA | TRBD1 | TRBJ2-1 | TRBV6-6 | CASTRGNRGYNEQFF | TGTGCCAGCACTAGGGGAAACAGGGGCTACAATGAGCAGTTCTTC
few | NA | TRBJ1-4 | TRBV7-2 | CASSLVDAATNEKLFF | TGTGCCAGCAGCTTAGTGGACGCTGCAACTAATGAAAAACTGTTTTTT
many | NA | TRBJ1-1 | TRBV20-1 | CSAPRTVNTEAFF | TGCAGTGCACCCCGGACCGTGAACACTGAAGCTTTCTTT
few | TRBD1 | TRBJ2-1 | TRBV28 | CASSNYVGQGSNEQFF | TGTGCCAGCAGCAATTACGTGGGACAGGGTTCAAATGAGCAGTTCTTC
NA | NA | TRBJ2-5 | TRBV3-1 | CASSHWGDQETQYF | TGTGCCAGCAGCCATTGGGGGGACCAAGAGACCCAGTACTTC
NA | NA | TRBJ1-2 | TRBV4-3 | CASSQDRALGGYTF | TGCGCCAGCAGCCAAGATCGGGCCCTTGGAGGCTACACCTTC
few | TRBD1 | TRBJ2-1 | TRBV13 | CASSSGQGRNEQFF | TGTGCCAGCAGCTCCGGACAGGGTCGCAATGAGCAGTTCTTC
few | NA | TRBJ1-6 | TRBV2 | CASRTIDRVGNSPLHF | TGTGCCAGCAGGACCATCGACCGCGTCGGGAATTCACCCCTCCACTTT
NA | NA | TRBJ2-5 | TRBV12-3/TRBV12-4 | CASSRDPLRETQYF | TGTGCCAGCAGTCGGGACCCCCTAAGGGAGACCCAGTACTTC
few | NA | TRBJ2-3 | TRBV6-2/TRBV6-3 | CASSSSMGDTQYF | TGTGCCAGCAGTTCCTCGATGGGCGATACGCAGTATTTT
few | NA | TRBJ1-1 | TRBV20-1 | CSARKNTEAFF | TGCAGTGCTAGGAAGAACACTGAAGCTTTCTTT
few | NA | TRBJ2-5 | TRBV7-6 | CASSRVQGARETQYF | TGTGCCAGCAGCCGAGTCCAAGGGGCGCGAGAGACCCAGTACTTC
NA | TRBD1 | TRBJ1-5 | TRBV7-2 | CASSWGQGAGQPQHF | TGTGCCAGCAGCTGGGGACAGGGGGCTGGTCAGCCCCAGCATTTT
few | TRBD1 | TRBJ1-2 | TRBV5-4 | CASSPPSGQGDGYTF | TGTGCCAGCAGCCCACCCTCAGGACAGGGGGATGGCTACACCTTC
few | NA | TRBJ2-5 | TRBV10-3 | CATQDRTETQYF | TGTGCCACCCAGGACAGAACTGAGACCCAGTACTTC
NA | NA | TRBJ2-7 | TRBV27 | CASTSAANEQYF | TGTGCCAGCACCTCCGCTGCCAACGAGCAGTACTTC
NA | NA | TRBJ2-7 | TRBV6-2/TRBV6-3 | CASSSPQGYEQYF | TGTGCCAGCAGTTCGCCGCAGGGCTACGAGCAGTACTTC
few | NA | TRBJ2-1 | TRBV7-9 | CASKQGGATYNEQFF | TGTGCCAGCAAACAGGGAGGAGCAACCTACAATGAGCAGTTCTTC
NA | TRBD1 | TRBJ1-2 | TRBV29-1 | CSVELTGQGFYYGYTF | TGCAGCGTTGAATTGACGGGACAGGGGTTTTACTATGGCTACACCTTC
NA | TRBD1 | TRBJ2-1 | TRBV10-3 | CVITGQPYNEQFF | TGTGTCATAACGGGACAGCCTTACAATGAGCAGTTCTTC
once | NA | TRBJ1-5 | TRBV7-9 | CASMGTGNQPQHF | TGTGCCAGCATGGGAACGGGCAATCAGCCCCAGCATTTT
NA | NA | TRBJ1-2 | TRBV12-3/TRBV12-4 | CASSHQLHDSANYGYTF | TGTGCCAGCAGTCACCAACTGCACGACAGTGCTAACTATGGCTACACCTTC
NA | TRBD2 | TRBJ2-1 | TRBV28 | CASSRRGLESYEQFF | TGTGCCAGCAGCCGTAGGGGACTAGAGAGCTATGAGCAGTTCTTC
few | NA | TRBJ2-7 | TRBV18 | CASSPGHAYEQYF | TGTGCCAGCTCACCTGGACACGCCTACGAGCAGTACTTC
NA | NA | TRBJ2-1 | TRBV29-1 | CSVEDLSAPQFF | TGCAGCGTTGAAGATTTGAGTGCACCTCAGTTCTTC
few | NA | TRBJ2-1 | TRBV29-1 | CSVTQGTYNEQFF | TGCAGCGTTACCCAGGGGACGTACAATGAGCAGTTCTTC